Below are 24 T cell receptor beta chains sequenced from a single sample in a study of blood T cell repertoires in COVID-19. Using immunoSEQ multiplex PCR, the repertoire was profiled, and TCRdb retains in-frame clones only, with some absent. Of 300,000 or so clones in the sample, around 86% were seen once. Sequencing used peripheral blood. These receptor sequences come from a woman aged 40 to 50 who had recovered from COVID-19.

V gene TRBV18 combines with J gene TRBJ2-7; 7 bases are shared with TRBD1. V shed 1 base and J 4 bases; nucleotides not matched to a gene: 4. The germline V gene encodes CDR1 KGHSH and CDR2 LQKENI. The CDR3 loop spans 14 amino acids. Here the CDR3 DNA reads TGTGCCAGCTCACCACTCCCAGGGGGATACGAGCAGTACTTC. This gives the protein CASSPLPGGYEQYF. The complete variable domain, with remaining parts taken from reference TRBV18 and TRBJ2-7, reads NAGVMQNPRHLVRRRGQEARLRCSPMKGHSHVYWYRQLPEEGLKFMVYLQKENIIDESGMPKERFSAEFPKEGPSILRIQQVVRGDSAAYFCASSPLPGGYEQYFGPGTRLTVT.

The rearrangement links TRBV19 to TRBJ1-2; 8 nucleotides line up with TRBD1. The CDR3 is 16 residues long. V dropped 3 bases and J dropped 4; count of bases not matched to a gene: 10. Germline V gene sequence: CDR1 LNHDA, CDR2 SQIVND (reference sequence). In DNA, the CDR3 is TGTGCCAGTAGTATTTACGCGACAGGGGTTATCTATGGCTACACCTTC. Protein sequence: CASSIYATGVIYGYTF.

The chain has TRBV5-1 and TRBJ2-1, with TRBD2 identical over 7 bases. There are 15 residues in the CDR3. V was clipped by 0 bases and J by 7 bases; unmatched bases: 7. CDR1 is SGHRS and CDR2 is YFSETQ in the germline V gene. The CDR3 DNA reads TGCGCCAGCAGCTTGGAAGGGAGCGGGATGAATGAGCAGTTCTTC. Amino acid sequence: CASSLEGSGMNEQFF.

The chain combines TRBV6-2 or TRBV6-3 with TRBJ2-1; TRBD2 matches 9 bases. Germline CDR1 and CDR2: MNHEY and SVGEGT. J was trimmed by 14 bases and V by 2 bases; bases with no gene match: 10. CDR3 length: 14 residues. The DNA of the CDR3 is TGTGCCAGCAGTTACGGGGTGTCGGGACTAGCTAAGTTCTTC. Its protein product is CASSYGVSGLAKFF.

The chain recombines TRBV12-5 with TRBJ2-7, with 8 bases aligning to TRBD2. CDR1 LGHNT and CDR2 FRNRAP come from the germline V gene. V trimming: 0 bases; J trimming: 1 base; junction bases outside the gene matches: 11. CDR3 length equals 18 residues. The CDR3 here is CASGLVRGKRGYSYEQYF. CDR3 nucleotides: TGTGCTAGTGGTTTGGTACGAGGGAAGCGGGGGTATTCCTACGAGCAGTACTTC. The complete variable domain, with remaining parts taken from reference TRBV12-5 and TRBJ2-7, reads DARVTQTPRHKVTEMGQEVTMRCQPILGHNTVFWYRQTMMQGLELLAYFRNRAPLDDSGMPKDRFSAEMPDATLATLKIQPSEPRDSAVYFCASGLVRGKRGYSYEQYFGPGTRLTVT.

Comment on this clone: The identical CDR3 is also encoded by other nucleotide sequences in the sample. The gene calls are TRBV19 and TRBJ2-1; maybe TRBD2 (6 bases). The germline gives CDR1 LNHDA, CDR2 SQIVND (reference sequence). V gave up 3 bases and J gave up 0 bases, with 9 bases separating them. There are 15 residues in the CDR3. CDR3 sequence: CASSIRGSSYNEQFF. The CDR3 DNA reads TGTGCCAGTAGTATTCGGGGGAGCTCCTACAATGAGCAGTTCTTC.

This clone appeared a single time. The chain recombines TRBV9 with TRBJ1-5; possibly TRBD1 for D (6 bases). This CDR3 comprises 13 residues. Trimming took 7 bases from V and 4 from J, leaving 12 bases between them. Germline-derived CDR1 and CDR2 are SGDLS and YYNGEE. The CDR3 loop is CASEGGENQPQHF. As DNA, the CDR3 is TGTGCCAGCGAAGGGGGAGAGAATCAGCCCCAGCATTTT.

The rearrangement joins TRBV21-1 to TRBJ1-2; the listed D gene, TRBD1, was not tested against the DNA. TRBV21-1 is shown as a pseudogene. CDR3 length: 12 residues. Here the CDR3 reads CASRGPRDGYTF. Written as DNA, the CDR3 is TGTGCCAGCAGGGGGCCCCGGGATGGCTACACCTTC.

The CDR3 is CASSRELRGNNEKLFF. CDR3 nucleotides: TGTGCCAGCAGCCGAGAACTAAGGGGCAATAATGAAAAACTGTTTTTT. The chain couples TRBV4-2 to TRBJ1-4; maybe TRBD1 (5 bases). Per germline, CDR1 LGHNA and CDR2 YNFKEQ. There are 16 residues in the CDR3. The ends were cut back, 4 bases at V and 4 bases at J, with 16 bases in the middle.

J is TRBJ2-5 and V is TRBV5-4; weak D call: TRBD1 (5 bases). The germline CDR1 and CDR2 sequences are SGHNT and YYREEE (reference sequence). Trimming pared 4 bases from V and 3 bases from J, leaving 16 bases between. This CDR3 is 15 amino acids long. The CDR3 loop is CASSLTVSTEETQYF. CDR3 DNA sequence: TGTGCCAGCAGCCTGACAGTTTCAACTGAAGAGACCCAGTACTTC.

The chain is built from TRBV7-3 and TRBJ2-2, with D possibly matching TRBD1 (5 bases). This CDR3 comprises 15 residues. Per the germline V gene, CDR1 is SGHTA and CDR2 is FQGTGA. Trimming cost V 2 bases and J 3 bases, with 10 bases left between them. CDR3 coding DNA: TGTGCCAGCAGCTTATCCAGGGATGACACCGGGGAGCTGTTTTTT. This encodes CASSLSRDDTGELFF.

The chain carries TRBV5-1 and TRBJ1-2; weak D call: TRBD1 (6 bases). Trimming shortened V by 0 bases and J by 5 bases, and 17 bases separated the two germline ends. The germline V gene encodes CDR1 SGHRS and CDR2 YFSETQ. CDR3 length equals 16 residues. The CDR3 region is CASSLAGRGLGYGYTF. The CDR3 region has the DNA TGCGCCAGCAGCTTGGCCGGCAGGGGTTTAGGATATGGCTACACCTTC.

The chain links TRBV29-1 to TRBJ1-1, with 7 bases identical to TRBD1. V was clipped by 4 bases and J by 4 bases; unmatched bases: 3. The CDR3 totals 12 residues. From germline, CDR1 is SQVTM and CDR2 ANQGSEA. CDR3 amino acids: CSVGQGGTEAFF. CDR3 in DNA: TGCAGCGTTGGCCAGGGGGGCACTGAAGCTTTCTTT.

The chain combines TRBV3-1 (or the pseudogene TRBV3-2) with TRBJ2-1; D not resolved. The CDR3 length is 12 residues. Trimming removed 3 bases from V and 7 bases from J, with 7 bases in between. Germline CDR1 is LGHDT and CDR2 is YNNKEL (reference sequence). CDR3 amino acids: CASSHAGNEQFF. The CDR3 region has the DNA TGTGCCAGCAGCCACGCAGGTAATGAGCAGTTCTTC.

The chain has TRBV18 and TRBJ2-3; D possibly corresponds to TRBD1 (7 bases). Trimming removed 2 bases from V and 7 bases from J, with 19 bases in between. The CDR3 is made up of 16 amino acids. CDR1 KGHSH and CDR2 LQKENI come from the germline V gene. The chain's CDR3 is CASSPSGDRKGNTQYF. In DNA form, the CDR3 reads TGTGCCAGCTCACCATCGGGGGACAGAAAAGGGAATACGCAGTATTTT.

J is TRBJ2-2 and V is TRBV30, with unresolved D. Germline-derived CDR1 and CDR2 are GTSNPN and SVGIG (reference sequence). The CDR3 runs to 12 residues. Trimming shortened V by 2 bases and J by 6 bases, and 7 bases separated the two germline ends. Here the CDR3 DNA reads TGTGCCTGGAGTTCGCAGTCCGGGGAGCTGTTTTTT. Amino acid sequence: CAWSSQSGELFF.

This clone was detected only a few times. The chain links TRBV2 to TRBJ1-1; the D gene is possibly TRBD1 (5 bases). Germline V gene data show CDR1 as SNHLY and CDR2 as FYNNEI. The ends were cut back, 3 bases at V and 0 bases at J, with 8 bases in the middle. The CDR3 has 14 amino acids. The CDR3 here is CASSEAGMNTEAFF. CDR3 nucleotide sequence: TGTGCCAGCAGTGAGGCAGGGATGAACACTGAAGCTTTCTTT.

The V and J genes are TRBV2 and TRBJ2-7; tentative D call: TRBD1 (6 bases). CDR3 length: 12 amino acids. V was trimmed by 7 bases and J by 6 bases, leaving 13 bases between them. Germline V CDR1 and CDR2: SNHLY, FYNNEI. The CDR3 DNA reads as TGTGCCAGCATGTACACAGGGTCCGAGCAGTACTTC. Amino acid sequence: CASMYTGSEQYF. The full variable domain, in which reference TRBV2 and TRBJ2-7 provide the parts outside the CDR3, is EPEVTQTPSHQVTQMGQEVILRCVPISNHLYFYWYRQILGQKVEFLVSFYNNEISEKSEIFDDQFSVERPDGSNFTLKIRSTKLEDSAMYFCASMYTGSEQYFGPGTRLTVT.

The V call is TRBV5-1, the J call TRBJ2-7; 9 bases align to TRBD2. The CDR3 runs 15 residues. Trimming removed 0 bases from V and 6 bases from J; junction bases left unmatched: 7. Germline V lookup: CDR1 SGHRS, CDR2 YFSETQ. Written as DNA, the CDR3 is TGCGCCAGCAGCTTGGAAGCGGGGGGTAACGGCGAGCAGTACTTC. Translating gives CASSLEAGGNGEQYF.

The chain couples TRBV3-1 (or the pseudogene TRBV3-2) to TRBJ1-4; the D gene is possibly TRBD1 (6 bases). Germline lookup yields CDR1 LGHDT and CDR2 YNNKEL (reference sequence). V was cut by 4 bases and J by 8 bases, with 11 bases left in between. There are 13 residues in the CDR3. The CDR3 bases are TGTGCCAGCAGCCCAGGGGCGTGGGAAAAACTGTTTTTT. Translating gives CASSPGAWEKLFF.

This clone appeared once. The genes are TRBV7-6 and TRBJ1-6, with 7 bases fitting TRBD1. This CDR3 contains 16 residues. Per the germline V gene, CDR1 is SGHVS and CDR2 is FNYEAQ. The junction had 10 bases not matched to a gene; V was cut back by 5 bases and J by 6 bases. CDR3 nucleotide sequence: TGTGCCAGCAGCCGGTTCGACAGGGCCTTTAATTCACCCCTCCACTTT. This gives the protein CASSRFDRAFNSPLHF.

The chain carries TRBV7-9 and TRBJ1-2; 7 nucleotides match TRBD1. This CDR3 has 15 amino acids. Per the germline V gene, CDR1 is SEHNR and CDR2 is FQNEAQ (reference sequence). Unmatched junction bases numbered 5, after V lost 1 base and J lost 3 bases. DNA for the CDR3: TGTGCCAGCAGCTTAGGAGGGGGCGCATACTATGGCTACACCTTC. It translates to CASSLGGGAYYGYTF.

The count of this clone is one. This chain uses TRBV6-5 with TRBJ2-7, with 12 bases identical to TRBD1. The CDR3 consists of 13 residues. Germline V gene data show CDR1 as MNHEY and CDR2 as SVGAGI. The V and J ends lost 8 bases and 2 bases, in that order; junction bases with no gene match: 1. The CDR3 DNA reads TGTGCCAGCGGGACAGGGGGCCCCTACGAGCAGTACTTC. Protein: CASGTGGPYEQYF.

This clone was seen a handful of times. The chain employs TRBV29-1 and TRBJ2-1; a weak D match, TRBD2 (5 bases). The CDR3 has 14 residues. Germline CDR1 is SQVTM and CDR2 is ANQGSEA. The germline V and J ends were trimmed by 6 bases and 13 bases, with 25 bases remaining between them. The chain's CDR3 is CSVLSDSQYSVQFF. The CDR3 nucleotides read TGCAGCGTCCTCTCGGACTCTCAGTATAGTGTCCAGTTCTTC.